A selection of T cell receptor beta chains follows, all from one sample in a study of OX40 agonist ivuxolimab in advanced cancers. The table came from immunoSEQ multiplex PCR; TCRdb's copy has only in-frame clones and leaves some out. The table has about 80,000 clones, roughly four fifths seen once. The sequencing used CD4+ or CD8+ T cells sorted from blood, collected in a trial of the OX40 agonist ivuxolimab. These TCRs come from an adult with an advanced solid tumor such as melanoma, head and neck, liver or kidney cancer. Both conserved end residues are part of each CDR3. A D gene is named only where the DNA matches it firmly. Size values are once, few and many counts, or a class for expanded clones, and some rows have none.

j_call clone_size d_call v_call cdr3_length cdr3_nt cdr3_aa
TRBJ1-4 NA NA TRBV21-1 11 TGTGCCAGCAGCCCGAGAGAAAAACTGTTTTTT CASSPREKLFF
TRBJ2-2 NA NA TRBV7-8 15 TGTGCCAGCAGCCTGTTCGGGGGAAACACCGGGGAGCTGTTTTTT CASSLFGGNTGELFF
TRBJ2-7 few NA TRBV5-1 16 TGCGCCAGCAGCTTGGAAACTACCACGAGCTCCTACGAGCAGTACTTC CASSLETTTSSYEQYF
TRBJ2-3 once NA TRBV5-1 14 TGCGCCAGCAGCTTGGCCGCCGGGAAGAATACGCAGTATTTT CASSLAAGKNTQYF
TRBJ1-4 NA TRBD1 TRBV18 17 TGTGCCAGCTCACCCCGGATAGGGCCAGGGGGCTATGAAAAACTGTTTTTT CASSPRIGPGGYEKLFF
TRBJ2-7 few NA TRBV18 14 TGTGCCAGCTCCCTCGAGCAGATAGGCTACGAGCAGTACTTC CASSLEQIGYEQYF
TRBJ1-2 few TRBD1 TRBV27 13 TGTGCCAGCAGTTTGGGACAGGGGTATGGCTACACCTTC CASSLGQGYGYTF
TRBJ2-7 few TRBD2 TRBV7-2 15 TGTGCCAGCAGCTTAGGGGTAGCGGGAGGGCGGGAGCAGTACTTC CASSLGVAGGREQYF
TRBJ1-5 NA NA TRBV6-1 14 TGTGCCAGCAGTGACAGTTCCGGCAATCAGCCCCAGCATTTT CASSDSSGNQPQHF
TRBJ1-1 NA NA TRBV10-2 12 TGCGCCAGCAGTGATAACGAGATCGAAGCTTTCTTT CASSDNEIEAFF
TRBJ1-2 once NA TRBV7-9 12 TGTGCCAGCAACAAGGGGGGCTATGGCTACACCTTC CASNKGGYGYTF
TRBJ2-1 few NA TRBV19 14 TGTGCCCCGCCGGCGGTCCAACCCTACAATGAGCAGTTCTTC CAPPAVQPYNEQFF
TRBJ2-3 NA TRBD2 TRBV18 13 TGTGCCAGCTCGCTGACTAGCGGAGATACGCAGTATTTT CASSLTSGDTQYF
TRBJ1-5 NA NA TRBV28 14 TGTGCCAGCACCAGGGAGTATAGCAATCAGCCCCAGCATTTT CASTREYSNQPQHF
TRBJ1-5 NA NA TRBV15 16 TGTGCCACCAGCAGAGAACTTGGGGGATCCAATCAGCCCCAGCATTTT CATSRELGGSNQPQHF
TRBJ1-1 NA NA TRBV27 11 TGTGCCAGCAAGCTGAACACTGAAGCTTTCTTT CASKLNTEAFF
TRBJ2-5 once TRBD2 TRBV5-1 15 TGCGCCAGCAGCCTAAACGGGGAGGGCACGGAGACCCAGTACTTC CASSLNGEGTETQYF
TRBJ2-1 NA NA TRBV2 14 TGTGCCAGCTCCGTGACCCCATCCTACAATGAGCAGTTCTTC CASSVTPSYNEQFF
TRBJ1-1 NA NA TRBV4-1 14 TGCGCCAGCAGCCAAGATGACAGATACCCCGAAGCTTTCTTT CASSQDDRYPEAFF
TRBJ1-5 NA TRBD1 TRBV28 15 TGTGCCAGCAATGGGGGACAGTTTGAGGAACAGCCCCAGCATTTT CASNGGQFEEQPQHF
TRBJ2-1 NA NA TRBV2 13 TGTGCCAGCAAGGGGAGGTACGGCAATGAGCAGTTCTTC CASKGRYGNEQFF
TRBJ1-5 NA TRBD1 TRBV10-3 14 TGTGCCATCAGCCTGGGAGGGGGCGGGCAGCCCCAGCATTTT CAISLGGGGQPQHF
TRBJ1-2 NA NA TRBV19 15 TGTGCCAGTAACGAGGGGCCGGGGGGCGTCTATGGCTACACCTTC CASNEGPGGVYGYTF
TRBJ2-7 NA TRBD1 TRBV6-6 12 TGTGCCAGCAGTAACAGGGGTGGGGAGCAGTACTTC CASSNRGGEQYF
TRBJ1-5 NA NA TRBV2 13 TGTGCCAGCAGTGGGACAGCCAATCAGCCCCAGCATTTT CASSGTANQPQHF
TRBJ2-2 NA NA TRBV10-3 12 TGTGCCATCAGGTTCAACACCGGGGAGCTGTTTTTT CAIRFNTGELFF
TRBJ2-3 NA TRBD1 TRBV7-2 15 TGTGCCAGCAGCCGGACAGGGGGATTTACAGATACGCAGTATTTT CASSRTGGFTDTQYF
TRBJ1-2 few NA TRBV27 15 TGTGCCAGCAGTGTCACCTATGGGGGGAACTATGGCTACACCTTC CASSVTYGGNYGYTF
TRBJ1-4 NA TRBD1 TRBV5-4 15 TGTGCCAGCAGCCTGGACGGGACAGCTAATGAAAAACTGTTTTTT CASSLDGTANEKLFF
TRBJ2-3 NA NA TRBV4-2 14 TGTGCCAGCAGCCAAGTTTTAGGGGAAGATACGCAGTATTTT CASSQVLGEDTQYF
TRBJ2-3 NA NA TRBV27 12 TGTGCCAGCAGCCACATCACAGATACGCAGTATTTT CASSHITDTQYF
TRBJ1-2 once NA TRBV28 16 TGTGCCAGCAGTTTATCTTCCCTAGACAGAGACTATGGCTACACCTTC CASSLSSLDRDYGYTF
TRBJ2-2 NA NA TRBV7-2 17 TGTGCCAGCAGCTTAGGCTCAGGCAGGCCGAACACCGGGGAGCTGTTTTTT CASSLGSGRPNTGELFF
TRBJ2-7 NA NA TRBV11-2 13 TGTGCCAGCAGCTCACGGGGTTCCTACGAGCAGTACTTC CASSSRGSYEQYF
TRBJ2-7 NA TRBD2 TRBV28 12 TGTGCCAGCAGCTCCCCGGGAGGGGGAGGGAACTTC CASSSPGGGGNF
TRBJ1-4 NA NA TRBV6-5 15 TGTGCCAGCAGTTACAGGGCGAGAAATGGGGAAAAACTGTTTTTT CASSYRARNGEKLFF
TRBJ1-5 NA TRBD1 TRBV4-1 15 TGCGCCAGCAGCGTACGACAGGGGGCAGGGCAGCCCCAGCATTTT CASSVRQGAGQPQHF
TRBJ2-1 NA NA TRBV4-3 12 TGCGCCAGCAGCCAAGGCGTGGAGCGGCAGTTCTTC CASSQGVERQFF
TRBJ2-7 NA NA TRBV7-9 12 TGTGCCAGCAGCTTAGTAGGGACCGAGCAGTACTTC CASSLVGTEQYF
TRBJ2-6 NA NA TRBV28 16 TGTGCCAGCAGACCCCTTCGGGGCTCTGGGGCCAACGTCCTGACTTTC CASRPLRGSGANVLTF
TRBJ2-2 NA NA TRBV5-8 18 TGTGCCAGCAGCTTTCGTCCTCTGAATGTGATGGTCACCGGGGAGCTGTTTTTT CASSFRPLNVMVTGELFF
TRBJ2-3 NA NA TRBV5-1 12 TGCGCCAGCAGCTTGTCGACAGATACGCAGTATTTT CASSLSTDTQYF
TRBJ2-4 NA TRBD1 TRBV4-1 22 TGCGCCAGCAGCCAAGGGGGAAGGAGGGACAGGGGCGAAAGACTAGCCAAAAACATTCAGTACTTC CASSQGGRRDRGERLAKNIQYF
TRBJ2-7 NA NA TRBV11-2 13 TGTGCCAGCAGCTTAGCAGGGACCTACGAGCAGTACTTC CASSLAGTYEQYF
TRBJ2-3 NA NA TRBV19 14 TGTGCCAGCATGCGGAGGGAGGGCACAGATACGCAGTATTTT CASMRREGTDTQYF
TRBJ1-4 once NA TRBV7-2 14 TGTGCCAGCAGCCCCATCGGCGCTTCTGAAAAACTGTTTTTT CASSPIGASEKLFF
TRBJ1-5 NA TRBD1 TRBV11-2 15 TGTGCCAGCAGCCCGATGACAGGGGGGAATCAGCCCCAGCATTTT CASSPMTGGNQPQHF
TRBJ2-7 NA NA TRBV9 15 TGTGCCAGCAGCGTAGCCTGGGGGGCGGCCTACGAGCAGTACTTC CASSVAWGAAYEQYF
TRBJ1-1 NA TRBD1 TRBV28 15 TGTGCCAGCAGTTTACCCGGACAGGGTCTTACTGAAGCTTTCTTT CASSLPGQGLTEAFF
TRBJ1-3 once NA TRBV7-6 19 TGTGCCAGCACCGAAACGGGCAGGGCCCCCAACCCTCCTGGAAACACCATATATTTT CASTETGRAPNPPGNTIYF
TRBJ1-3 NA NA TRBV4-2 16 TGTGCCAGCAGCCAAGAGAGGCGGAGCTCTGGAAACACCATATATTTT CASSQERRSSGNTIYF
TRBJ2-2 NA NA TRBV7-3 16 TGTGCCAGCAGCTCCACCTCTAGAAGTGTAACCGGGGAGCTGTTTTTT CASSSTSRSVTGELFF
TRBJ2-4 NA NA TRBV18 18 TGTGCCAGCTCACTCATCCTCGTGACAGCAATAGCCAAAAACATTCAGTACTTC CASSLILVTAIAKNIQYF
TRBJ1-6 NA NA TRBV2 16 TGTGCCAGCAGTAAGACCTATGGTGGGGAGAATTCACCCCTCCACTTT CASSKTYGGENSPLHF
TRBJ2-5 once NA TRBV11-1 15 TGTGCCAGCAGCCCTAGGGGATCCCCGCAAGAGACCCAGTACTTC CASSPRGSPQETQYF